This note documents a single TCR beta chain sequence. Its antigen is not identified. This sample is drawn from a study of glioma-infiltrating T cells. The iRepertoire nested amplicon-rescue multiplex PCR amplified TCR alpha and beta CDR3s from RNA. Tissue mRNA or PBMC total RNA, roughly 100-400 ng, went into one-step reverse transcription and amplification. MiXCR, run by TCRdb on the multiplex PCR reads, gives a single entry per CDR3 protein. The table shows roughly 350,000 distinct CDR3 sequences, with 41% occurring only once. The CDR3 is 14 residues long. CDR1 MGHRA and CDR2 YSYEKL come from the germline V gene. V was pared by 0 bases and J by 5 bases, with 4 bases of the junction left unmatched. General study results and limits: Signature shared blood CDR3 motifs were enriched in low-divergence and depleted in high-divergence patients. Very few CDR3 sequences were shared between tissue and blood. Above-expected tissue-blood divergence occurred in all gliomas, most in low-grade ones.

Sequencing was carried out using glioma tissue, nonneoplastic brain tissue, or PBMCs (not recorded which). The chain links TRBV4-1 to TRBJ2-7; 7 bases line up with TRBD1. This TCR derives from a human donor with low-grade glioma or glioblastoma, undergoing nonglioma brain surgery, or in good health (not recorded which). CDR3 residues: CASSQETGVHEQYF. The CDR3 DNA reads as TGCGCCAGCAGCCAAGAAACAGGGGTCCACGAGCAGTACTTC.